A single T cell receptor (beta chain) is shown here with its context. The data stem from a study of cytomegalovirus exposure and HLA in healthy donors. Use of 60 Vbeta and 13 Jbeta primers characterized the PCR. Here immunoSEQ multiplex PCR was the method, and the copy in TCRdb shows in-frame clones only, minus some. Of under 130,000 clones in the sample, 75% to 85% were seen once. The V gene's germline CDR1 is LNHDA and CDR2 SQIVND (reference sequence). The CDR3 totals 15 residues. V was trimmed by 5 bases and J by 2 bases, leaving 15 bases between them. Sequencing was carried out using PBMCs. This receptor was taken from a man between 18 and 29 years old in good health and CMV-seronegative. The V call is TRBV19, the J call TRBJ2-5; weak D call: TRBD1 (6 bases). CDR3 sequence reads: CASSPRRQGQETQYF. The CDR3 DNA reads as TGTGCCAGTAGTCCCCGGAGGCAGGGGCAAGAGACCCAGTACTTC.